This is a list of T cell receptor beta chains from one sample in a study of blood T cell repertoires in COVID-19. Assay used: immunoSEQ multiplex PCR; TCRdb lists only in-frame clones, some missing. Of under 250,000 clones listed, 80% to 90% are singletons. Sequenced sample: peripheral blood. These receptors all stem from a man aged 60 to 75 with acute or convalescent COVID-19. Each CDR3 is given with its conserved first and last residue. A D gene is named only where the DNA matches it firmly.

J gene	V gene	D gene	CDR3 length	CDR3 protein	CDR3 DNA
TRBJ2-2	TRBV27	TRBD2	18	CASSYGVGSGTHTGELFF	TGTGCCAGCAGTTACGGGGTTGGTAGCGGGACACACACCGGGGAGCTGTTTTTT
TRBJ1-5	TRBV9	.	15	CASSVSGEDNQPQHF	TGTGCCAGCAGCGTATCCGGGGAAGACAATCAGCCCCAGCATTTT
TRBJ2-2	TRBV19	TRBD1	16	CASIGDRGLHTGELFF	TGTGCCAGTATAGGGGACAGGGGGCTTCACACCGGGGAGCTGTTTTTT
TRBJ1-6	TRBV2	TRBD1	15	CASSKRQGDNSPLHF	TGTGCCAGCAGCAAAAGACAGGGAGATAATTCACCCCTCCACTTT
TRBJ1-5	TRBV19	.	12	CASSPGGQPQHF	TGTGCCAGTAGCCCGGGTGGTCAGCCCCAGCATTTT
TRBJ1-1	TRBV11-3	.	13	CASSLEASTEAFF	TGTGCCAGCAGCCTCGAGGCGTCCACTGAAGCTTTCTTT
TRBJ2-5	TRBV12-3/TRBV12-4	TRBD2	13	CASSTSGRETQYF	TGTGCCAGCAGCACGAGCGGGAGGGAGACCCAGTACTTC
TRBJ1-4	TRBV2	TRBD1	15	CASSALTGRGEKLFF	TGTGCCAGCAGTGCCCTGACAGGGAGAGGTGAAAAACTGTTTTTT
TRBJ2-7	TRBV7-2	TRBD2	15	CASSSRGTSGLEQYF	TGTGCCAGCAGCTCCCGGGGGACTAGCGGGCTTGAGCAGTACTTC
TRBJ1-6	TRBV5-4	.	16	CASSPGTPIFPTPLHF	TGTGCCAGCAGCCCCGGGACACCTATTTTTCCAACACCCCTCCACTTT
TRBJ1-2	TRBV6-5	TRBD1	15	CASSYRDRPNYGYTF	TGTGCCAGCAGTTATCGGGACAGGCCTAACTATGGCTACACCTTC
TRBJ2-7	TRBV6-1	.	14	CASSFSGVGDEQYF	TGTGCCAGCAGTTTTTCAGGAGTCGGGGACGAGCAGTACTTC
TRBJ2-1	TRBV9	.	15	CASSPILLPYNEQFF	TGTGCCAGCAGCCCCATTCTACTGCCTTACAATGAGCAGTTCTTC
TRBJ2-2	TRBV7-2	TRBD1	14	CASSVQGLPGELFF	TGTGCCAGCAGCGTACAGGGGCTACCCGGGGAGCTGTTTTTT
TRBJ1-4	TRBV6-5	.	14	CASSYIGVNEKLFF	TGTGCCAGCAGTTACATCGGGGTGAATGAAAAACTGTTTTTT
TRBJ2-5	TRBV5-5	TRBD2	14	CASSFLAGGETQYF	TGTGCCAGCAGCTTCTTAGCGGGAGGAGAGACCCAGTACTTC
TRBJ1-1	TRBV28	TRBD1	16	CATYVPGGSSNTEAFF	TGTGCCACGTACGTACCAGGGGGCTCGTCGAACACTGAAGCTTTCTTT